The source of this T cell receptor beta chain is a study of CD8+ T cells in alopecia areata (dated by TCRdb to the late 2010s). With respect to the entire study: Treated patients were enrolled in an open-label pilot trial of oral tofacitinib at 5 to 10 mg twice daily for moderate-to-severe alopecia areata. Patients received tofacitinib for 6 to 18 months and were then followed off drug for 6 months to check for delayed response and recurrence. The SALT score, which quantifies the percentage of affected scalp surface area, was used to measure disease severity in treated patients. The study used high-throughput TCRbeta sequencing to examine T cell clonal expansion in alopecia areata, in both the C3H/HeJ mouse model and human patients. In humans, TCRbeta sequencing was performed on scalp tissue and on sorted CD4+ and CD8+ peripheral blood T cells from healthy controls and from patients with patchy or totalis/universalis alopecia areata. Biopsies were taken from tofacitinib-treated patients at baseline and at 4 and 24 weeks of treatment, and a later scalp biopsy was taken in several of the tofacitinib-treated patients. Clonality in the scalp was compared among normal scalp (n=4), patchy alopecia areata scalp (n=8), and alopecia totalis/universalis scalp (n=8). RNA came from the PAXgene miRNA kit for fixed scalp, the miRNeasy kit for PBMCs, and the RNeasy kit for mouse skin. Amplification of TCRbeta CDR3 regions was done by immunoSEQ multiplex PCR using 35 Vbeta forward primers and 13 Jbeta reverse primers. The full study reports these points: Higher clonality and more expanded CD8+ clones were observed in lesional scalp than in normal scalp, particularly in alopecia totalis/universalis, a finding suggestive of antigenic drive. Many expanded lesional clones persisted in scalp and blood during tofacitinib treatment, which may partly explain relapse after stopping treatment. Because the treated cohort was small and included a single nonresponder, larger studies are needed to assess links between baseline CD8+ expansion and response. Scalp TCR repertoire analysis is complicated because resident alphabeta T cells in normal human skin are also sequenced, whereas mouse skin is dominated by gammadelta T cells. Shared TCR sequences between patients were less evident than in mice, which may be partly attributable to HLA diversity in the patient population. Tofacitinib significantly decreased scalp clonality and the number of expanded CD8+ clones among the top 100 scalp clones.

About this clone: What this receptor recognizes is not known. This may come from a read error, since a much larger clone is one base off.

The sample's time point label, in plain terms: less than 25 weeks on oral tofacitinib. The sample's treatment or condition label, decoded: oral pan-JAK inhibitor, 5-10 mg twice daily. Lesional scalp punch biopsies and peripheral blood were collected from alopecia areata patients. PBMCs were isolated by density centrifugation and stained for CD3, CD4 and CD8, after which CD4+ and CD8+ T cells were sorted on a FACSAria. A distance of 4 bases separates the germline ends of V and J, which lose 5 bases and 4 bases respectively. The CDR3 starts with the cysteine, ends with the phenylalanine, and has 11 residues. CDR3 DNA only is kept here, 33 bases in frame from base 1. CDR1 and CDR2 are drawn from the germline V gene: SGHVS, FNYEAQ. The library came from the immunoSEQ multiplex PCR assay. RNA was extracted from all samples and reverse transcribed into cDNA, which served as template for TCR sequencing. First-strand cDNA was synthesized using SuperScript III with a 2:1 mix of oligo-dT and random hexamers. A synthetic immune receptor repertoire was used to gauge amplification bias, and whatever bias remained was removed computationally. Concerning the study's data processing: Raw reads were preprocessed to remove errors, and CDR3 was defined according to IMGT conventions as the region from the conserved cysteine to phenylalanine. Clonality was calculated as 1 minus Shannon entropy normalized by log2 of the number of productive unique TCRs. Scalp TCRbeta sequences were cross-referenced with sorted blood CD4 and CD8 repertoires so that the CD4 or CD8 identity of scalp clones could be inferred. Not all clones reach the TCRdb copy of this immuneACCESS table, which keeps in-frame sequences only. Checked studies attribute under half of the gap to unresolved V genes and leave the rest unexplained. The V and J calls and clone size are taken from that table; D and trimming were inferred from the DNA. The sample yields under 350,000 clones; 55% to 70% were counted once. Jointly, the top ten make up around 1.7% of the sample.

The sequencing here drew on CD4+ T cells sorted from blood, taken at week 24, from a patient treated with tofacitinib. The chain is assembled from TRBV7-6 and TRBJ2-3, with the D gene call left open. This sequence originates from a human donor with alopecia areata. The CDR3 protein is CASSVPDTQYF. At the DNA level, the sequence is TGTGCCAGCAGCGTCCCAGATACGCAGTATTTT.